The source of this T cell receptor (beta chain) is a study of CD4 and CD8 cells across lung adenocarcinoma regions. This clonotype was seen ten or more times. Donors had localized lung adenocarcinoma, a non-small cell lung cancer. TCRdb reprocessed the PCR reads with MiXCR, giving one entry per CDR3 protein. The repertoire holds approximately 8,400 distinct CDR3 sequences, with 45% to 65% as singletons. The length of the CDR3 is 16 residues. J was trimmed by 0 bases and V by 2 bases; bases with no gene match: 6. Looked up from germline, CDR1 is SNHLY and CDR2 is FYNNEI. The TCR sequence derives from a female donor with lung adenocarcinoma. The CD4 and CD8 labels of this study may be unreliable. The material sequenced was CD8+ T cells from the center of a lung tumor. The V and J genes are TRBV2 and TRBJ2-7; TRBD1 matches 8 bases. The CDR3 sequence: CASSEFRDRSSYEQYF. The CDR3 DNA reads as TGTGCCAGCAGTGAATTTCGGGACAGGAGCTCCTACGAGCAGTACTTC. Variable domain in full (rest from reference TRBV2 and TRBJ2-7): EPEVTQTPSHQVTQMGQEVILRCVPISNHLYFYWYRQILGQKVEFLVSFYNNEISEKSEIFDDQFSVERPDGSNFTLKIRSTKLEDSAMYFCASSEFRDRSSYEQYFGPGTRLTVT.